Listed below are T cell receptor beta chains from one sample, sequenced in a study of T cell responses to AZD1222 COVID-19 vaccine. The protocol was immunoSEQ multiplex PCR, while the TCRdb copy is restricted to in-frame clones and leaves out a portion. The sample shows around 100,000 clones, nearly 95% of them seen only once. Sequencing was performed on peripheral blood, taken on day 0 of AZD1222 vaccination. The receptors come from an adult in good health. CDR3s include the opening cysteine and the closing phenylalanine or tryptophan. Fields, in order: J gene, V gene, D gene, clone size, CDR3 protein, CDR3 DNA. The D gene is left open where the match is weak. The size entry is marked missing in some rows and otherwise reads once, few, many or a size class.

TRBJ1-5	TRBV11-2	-	-	CASSLDLAQPQHF	TGTGCCAGCAGCTTAGATTTGGCTCAGCCCCAGCATTTT
TRBJ2-1	TRBV10-1	-	-	CASSDGNEQFF	TGCGCCAGCAGTGACGGCAATGAGCAGTTCTTC
TRBJ2-7	TRBV5-1	TRBD2	-	CASSSSGTNNEQYF	TGCGCCAGCAGCTCCTCCGGGACTAACAACGAGCAGTACTTC
TRBJ2-2	TRBV2	-	-	CASSEALGRNTGELFF	TGTGCCAGCAGTGAAGCGCTGGGGCGGAACACCGGGGAGCTGTTTTTT
TRBJ1-2	TRBV5-1	TRBD1	-	CASSPRTGAYGYTF	TGCGCCAGCAGCCCTAGGACAGGAGCCTATGGCTACACCTTC
TRBJ1-5	TRBV6-1	-	-	CASSEEGRASQPQHF	TGTGCCAGCAGTGAAGAGGGCAGGGCGAGTCAGCCCCAGCATTTT
TRBJ2-7	TRBV28	TRBD1	-	CASSGQVPEQYF	TGTGCCAGCAGTGGACAGGTCCCCGAGCAGTACTTC
TRBJ2-1	TRBV30	TRBD2	-	CAWSHGGGLKNEQFF	TGTGCCTGGAGTCATGGGGGAGGGTTAAAGAATGAGCAGTTCTTC
TRBJ1-5	TRBV12-3/TRBV12-4	TRBD1	-	CASRAQGAQPQHF	TGTGCCAGCAGAGCTCAGGGGGCTCAGCCCCAGCATTTT
TRBJ2-5	TRBV5-6	TRBD1	-	CASSLLRDSTRETQYF	TGTGCCAGCAGCTTGCTCCGGGACAGCACTCGGGAGACCCAGTACTTC
TRBJ1-2	TRBV3-1/TRBV3-2	-	-	CASSQDPQHYGYTF	TGTGCCAGCAGCCAAGATCCCCAGCACTATGGCTACACCTTC
TRBJ2-7	TRBV28	TRBD1	-	CASSATGGRNEQYF	TGTGCCAGCAGTGCCACAGGGGGTAGGAACGAGCAGTACTTC
TRBJ2-3	TRBV6-4	TRBD2	few	CASSPRAGESDTQYF	TGTGCCAGCAGCCCGAGAGCGGGAGAGTCAGATACGCAGTATTTT
TRBJ2-3	TRBV5-4	-	-	CASSLRSTDTQYF	TGTGCCAGCAGCCTTCGGAGCACAGATACGCAGTATTTT
TRBJ1-4	TRBV29-1	-	-	CSAKQISNEKLFF	TGCAGCGCAAAACAGATAAGCAATGAAAAACTGTTTTTT
TRBJ1-1	TRBV7-9	-	-	CASSRTDFMNTEAFF	TGTGCCAGCAGTAGGACGGACTTCATGAACACTGAAGCTTTCTTT
TRBJ1-3	TRBV14	TRBD1	-	CASSPGQIGNTIYF	TGTGCCAGCAGCCCGGGACAGATAGGAAACACCATATATTTT
TRBJ2-5	TRBV19	-	once	CASSWADQETQYF	TGTGCCAGTAGTTGGGCGGACCAAGAGACCCAGTACTTC
TRBJ2-1	TRBV11-3	-	-	CASSPAGGYNEQFF	TGTGCCAGCAGCCCAGCTGGGGGTTACAATGAGCAGTTCTTC
TRBJ2-1	TRBV12-3/TRBV12-4	-	-	CASSLDGNEQFF	TGTGCCAGCAGTTTAGATGGAAATGAGCAGTTCTTC
TRBJ1-1	TRBV6-5	-	-	CASSPLFLNTEAFF	TGTGCCAGCAGCCCCCTTTTTTTGAACACTGAAGCTTTCTTT
TRBJ2-4	TRBV27	-	-	CASSSTGIQYF	TGTGCCAGCAGTTCCACGGGGATTCAGTACTTC
TRBJ2-1	TRBV27	-	-	CASRPPRTSYNEQFF	TGTGCCAGCAGGCCCCCGAGGACCTCCTACAATGAGCAGTTCTTC
TRBJ2-1	TRBV4-2	-	-	CASSRPPGDEQFF	TGTGCCAGCAGCCGTCCCCCCGGGGATGAGCAGTTCTTC
TRBJ1-2	TRBV9	-	-	CASSVDPTGHYGYTF	TGTGCCAGCAGCGTAGATCCCACAGGGCACTATGGCTACACCTTC
TRBJ2-7	TRBV19	TRBD1	-	CASSIRTGNGLEQYF	TGTGCCAGTAGTATTCGGACAGGGAATGGACTCGAGCAGTACTTC
TRBJ2-4	TRBV9	-	-	CASSVGVKNIQYF	TGTGCCAGCAGCGTAGGGGTGAAAAACATTCAGTACTTC
TRBJ1-1	TRBV7-9	-	-	CASSFDSNTEAFF	TGTGCCAGCAGCTTCGACAGTAACACTGAAGCTTTCTTT
TRBJ1-3	TRBV3-1/TRBV3-2	-	-	CASSQGSREFGNTIYF	TGTGCCAGCAGCCAAGGTTCTAGGGAATTCGGAAACACCATATATTTT
TRBJ2-6	TRBV30	-	-	CAWSVGSGANVLTF	TGTGCCTGGAGTGTGGGCTCTGGGGCCAACGTCCTGACTTTC